The sequence of this TCR beta chain was determined in a study of CD8 T cells in ankylosing spondylitis. General study points: Researchers reportedly found disease-linked clones significantly enriched in matched ankylosing spondylitis synovial fluid. Blood of patients with ankylosing spondylitis appeared to be characterized by a TCR beta motif of about 8 highly homologous variants.

TCRdb re-called the 5' RACE reads through MiXCR, storing one row per CDR3 protein. The data contain 700,000 to 850,000 distinct CDR3 sequences, over 9.5% of them singletons. As for this clonotype: Its antigen is unidentified.

The germline gives CDR1 DFQATT, CDR2 SNEGSKA (reference sequence). The CDR3 spans 15 residues. The V end was cut by 0 bases, the J end by 0 bases, with 12 bases between. This TCR came from a male donor with ankylosing spondylitis. The chain recombines TRBV20-1 with TRBJ2-7, with D perhaps matching TRBD1 (7 bases). Sequenced: blood, either unsorted or a sorted T cell fraction (not recorded which). The CDR3 nucleotides read TGCAGTGCTAGAGATCGGAGGGGGCTCTCCTACGAGCAGTACTTC. It specifies CSARDRRGLSYEQYF.